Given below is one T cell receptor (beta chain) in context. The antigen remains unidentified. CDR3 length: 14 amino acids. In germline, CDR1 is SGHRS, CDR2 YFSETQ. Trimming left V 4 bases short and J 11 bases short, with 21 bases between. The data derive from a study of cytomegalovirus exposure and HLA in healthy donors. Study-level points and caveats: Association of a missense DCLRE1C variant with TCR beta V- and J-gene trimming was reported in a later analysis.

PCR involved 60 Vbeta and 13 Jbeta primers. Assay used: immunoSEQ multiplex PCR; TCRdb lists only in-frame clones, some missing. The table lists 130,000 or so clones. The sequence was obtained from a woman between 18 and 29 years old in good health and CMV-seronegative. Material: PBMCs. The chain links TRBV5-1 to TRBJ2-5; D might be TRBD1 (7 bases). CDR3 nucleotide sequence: TGCGCCAGCAGCGTCCAACAGGGGTCGGGGGAGCAGTACTTC. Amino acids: CASSVQQGSGEQYF.